The T cell receptor (beta chain) described here comes from a study of T cells after yellow fever vaccination. Note on this clonotype: As yet, its antigen is unknown.

The V gene end was trimmed by 3 bases and the J gene end by 2 bases; junction bases not matched to a gene: 4. The CDR3 has 15 amino acids. Germline V gene data show CDR1 as KGHSH and CDR2 as LQKENI. Study results and caveats: Bulk-population clonotypes that are abundant could appear as contaminants in FACS-sorted repertoires.

Template switching with 5'RACE generated the TCR cDNA and added a universal primer site and UMIs. TCRdb reanalysed the 5' RACE reads using MiXCR and keeps one entry per CDR3 protein. Of under 600,000 distinct CDR3 sequences listed, less than 15% are singletons. J is TRBJ2-7 and V is TRBV18, with 10 bases identical to TRBD1. The sample here was PBMCs, taken on the day of the yellow fever booster vaccination. The sequence came from a man in his thirties or forties who received the YFV17D yellow fever vaccine. CDR3 bases: TGTGCCAGCTCACCCGACAGGGGGCCGGCCTACGAGCAGTACTTC. Translating gives CASSPDRGPAYEQYF.